Listed below are T cell receptor beta chains from one sample, sequenced in a study of blood T cell repertoires in COVID-19. The table came from immunoSEQ multiplex PCR; TCRdb's copy has only in-frame clones and leaves some out. The sample shows about 430,000 clones, over 75% of them seen only once. Input material: PBMCs or T cells enriched from blood (not recorded which). These receptors were collected from a man between 25 and 39 years old who had recovered from COVID-19. Both conserved end residues are part of each CDR3. D genes are given only for firm matches. Not all rows give a size; the values are once, few, many and, for expanded clones, a class.

clone_size d_call cdr3_length j_call v_call cdr3_aa cdr3_nt
NA TRBD1 18 TRBJ2-7 TRBV3-1/TRBV3-2 CASSPFQIPGQILYEQYF TGTGCCAGCAGCCCGTTCCAAATCCCGGGACAGATTTTATACGAGCAGTACTTC
NA NA 15 TRBJ2-1 TRBV29-1 CSGSFDRTFYNEQFF TGCAGCGGGTCCTTCGACAGGACATTCTACAATGAGCAGTTCTTC
NA NA 14 TRBJ2-3 TRBV7-3 CASSPLPSADTQYF TGTGCCAGCAGCCCCCTTCCTTCGGCAGATACGCAGTATTTT
NA TRBD1 15 TRBJ2-2 TRBV7-9 CASSLRTQGAGELFF TGTGCCAGCAGCTTAAGGACTCAGGGGGCCGGGGAGCTGTTTTTT
once TRBD1 16 TRBJ1-1 TRBV15 CATSRGMGQGYTEAFF TGTGCCACCAGCAGAGGAATGGGACAGGGATACACTGAAGCTTTCTTT
NA TRBD2 15 TRBJ2-5 TRBV12-5 CASALAGGGQETQYF TGTGCTAGTGCCCTAGCGGGAGGAGGGCAAGAGACCCAGTACTTC
NA NA 13 TRBJ2-7 TRBV6-5 CASRAAGSYEQYF TGTGCCAGCAGAGCAGCAGGCTCCTACGAGCAGTACTTC
NA TRBD1 14 TRBJ1-5 TRBV28 CASRGQGGFQPQHF TGTGCCAGCAGGGGACAGGGGGGGTTTCAGCCCCAGCATTTT
NA NA 14 TRBJ1-1 TRBV28 CASSFPPGPTEAFF TGTGCCAGCAGTTTCCCCCCGGGTCCCACTGAAGCTTTCTTT
NA TRBD1 16 TRBJ1-6 TRBV6-5 CASSYDGTGNGSPLHF TGTGCCAGCAGCTACGACGGGACAGGGAACGGTTCACCCCTCCACTTT
NA NA 15 TRBJ1-1 TRBV28 CASSFGAGWSTEAFF TGTGCCAGCAGTTTCGGTGCGGGATGGAGCACTGAAGCTTTCTTT
NA NA 14 TRBJ1-6 TRBV15 CATSRDFGSGPLHF TGTGCCACCAGCAGAGATTTCGGCAGCGGACCCCTCCACTTT
once NA 15 TRBJ2-2 TRBV9 CASNSKSGHSGELFF TGTGCCAGCAACTCCAAATCAGGACACTCCGGGGAGCTGTTTTTT
NA NA 14 TRBJ1-2 TRBV5-5 CASSLMEGDYGYTF TGTGCCAGCAGCTTGATGGAGGGCGACTATGGCTACACCTTC
NA NA 12 TRBJ2-4 TRBV18 CASSPQQNIQYF TGTGCCAGCTCACCACAGCAAAACATTCAGTACTTC
NA TRBD2 15 TRBJ2-1 TRBV7-9 CASSGVGSSYNEQFF TGTGCGTCTAGCGGGGTGGGGAGCTCCTACAATGAGCAGTTCTTC
NA NA 12 TRBJ1-1 TRBV13 CASSLGRSQAFF TGTGCCAGCAGCTTAGGCCGCAGTCAAGCTTTCTTT
NA TRBD1 15 TRBJ2-7 TRBV25-1 CASSGDRVSSYEQYF TGTGCCAGCAGCGGTGACAGGGTTTCGTCCTACGAGCAGTACTTC
few TRBD2 15 TRBJ2-7 TRBV7-2 CASSLAGGPSYEQYF TGTGCCAGCAGCTTAGCGGGAGGGCCTTCTTACGAGCAGTACTTC
NA NA 11 TRBJ1-1 TRBV18 CASSPREEAFF TGTGCCAGCTCACCGAGGGAAGAAGCTTTCTTT
NA TRBD1 15 TRBJ2-5 TRBV3-1/TRBV3-2 CASSLPNTGEETQYF TGTGCCAGCAGCCTCCCGAATACAGGGGAAGAGACCCAGTACTTC
NA NA 16 TRBJ1-3 TRBV3-1/TRBV3-2 CASSLRGKFSGNTIYF TGTGCCAGCAGCCTACGGGGAAAGTTCTCTGGAAACACCATATATTTT
once TRBD2 17 TRBJ2-1 TRBV15 CATSRGSWLAGGSEQFF TGTGCCACCAGCAGAGGTAGTTGGCTAGCGGGAGGCAGTGAGCAGTTCTTC
NA NA 15 TRBJ1-5 TRBV19 CASSPGGAAGQPQHF TGTGCCAGTAGCCCGGGGGGCGCGGCAGGCCAGCCCCAGCATTTT
NA TRBD2 16 TRBJ2-5 TRBV3-1/TRBV3-2 CASSSELAGGLGTQYF TGTGCCAGCAGCTCCGAACTAGCGGGAGGCCTGGGTACCCAGTACTTC
NA TRBD1 17 TRBJ1-4 TRBV4-1 CASSQGQGQGYSEKLFF TGCGCCAGCAGCCAAGGTCAGGGACAGGGGTATAGTGAAAAACTGTTTTTT
NA TRBD2 15 TRBJ2-7 TRBV28 CASSFIAGGPNEQYF TGTGCCAGCAGTTTCATAGCGGGAGGGCCCAACGAGCAGTACTTC
once NA 16 TRBJ1-6 TRBV27 CASSLLSGRVGSPLHF TGTGCCAGCAGTTTATTATCGGGGAGAGTAGGTTCACCCCTCCACTTT
NA NA 14 TRBJ2-1 TRBV9 CASSFLQGTNEQFF TGTGCCAGCAGCTTCCTACAGGGTACGAACGAGCAGTTCTTC
NA NA 14 TRBJ1-5 TRBV7-6 CASSPNRGDQPQHF TGTGCCAGCAGCCCAAATAGAGGCGATCAGCCCCAGCATTTT
NA TRBD1 15 TRBJ2-7 TRBV5-1 CASSLVPGGSYEQYF TGCGCCAGCAGCTTGGTGCCAGGGGGCTCCTACGAGCAGTACTTC
NA NA 12 TRBJ2-7 TRBV12-5 CASGLSQREQYF TGTGCTAGTGGTCTATCGCAGCGCGAGCAGTACTTC
NA TRBD2 16 TRBJ2-1 TRBV6-5 CASSYDSSGTYNEQFF TGTGCCAGCAGTTACGACTCTAGCGGGACCTACAATGAGCAGTTCTTC
NA TRBD1 13 TRBJ2-7 TRBV28 CASRQGASYEQYF TGTGCCAGCAGGCAGGGGGCATCCTACGAGCAGTACTTC
NA TRBD1 16 TRBJ1-5 TRBV28 CASSFSTGVGNQPQHF TGTGCCAGCAGTTTCTCCACAGGGGTCGGTAATCAGCCCCAGCATTTT
NA TRBD1 15 TRBJ2-7 TRBV27 CASSFTGTGPYEQYF TGTGCCAGCAGTTTTACGGGGACAGGCCCCTACGAGCAGTACTTC
once TRBD2 15 TRBJ2-1 TRBV6-5 CASRPAGASIDEQFF TGTGCCAGCAGGCCGGCGGGAGCCTCAATCGATGAGCAGTTCTTC
NA TRBD2 17 TRBJ2-2 TRBV11-2 CASSLVASGSLGGELFF TGTGCCAGCAGCTTAGTTGCGAGCGGGAGTTTGGGCGGGGAGCTGTTTTTT
few NA 13 TRBJ1-5 TRBV7-2 CASSLQAVGRQHF TGTGCCAGCAGCTTACAGGCGGTGGGGCGGCAGCATTTT
NA NA 14 TRBJ2-3 TRBV28 CASSLTTSTDTQYF TGTGCCAGCAGTCTGACAACCTCCACAGATACGCAGTATTTT
NA NA 15 TRBJ1-1 TRBV6-4 CASSKEQGIGTEAFF TGTGCCAGCAGCAAAGAACAGGGAATTGGCACTGAAGCTTTCTTT
NA TRBD2 15 TRBJ2-3 TRBV25-1 CASSADSGSRDTQYF TGTGCCAGCAGTGCCGATAGCGGGAGTAGAGATACGCAGTATTTT
NA NA 15 TRBJ2-7 TRBV9 CASSVATGSSYEQYF TGTGCCAGCAGCGTCGCTACCGGGAGCTCCTACGAGCAGTACTTC
once NA 13 TRBJ2-7 TRBV7-2 CASSVLGAYEQYF TGTGCCAGCAGCGTTCTAGGTGCCTACGAGCAGTACTTC
NA NA 15 TRBJ2-3 TRBV7-3 CASSLSLGGTHTQYF TGTGCCAGCAGCCTTAGTCTAGGAGGCACTCATACGCAGTATTTT
NA NA 14 TRBJ2-1 TRBV7-3 CASSLSPARNEQFF TGTGCCAGCAGCTTATCTCCTGCTCGGAATGAGCAGTTCTTC
NA TRBD1 14 TRBJ1-4 TRBV6-4 CASSPTGGDEKLFF TGTGCCAGCAGCCCGACAGGGGGGGATGAAAAACTGTTTTTT
NA NA 12 TRBJ2-7 TRBV6-5 CASTARGNEQYF TGTGCCAGCACCGCCCGAGGTAACGAGCAGTACTTC
NA TRBD1 11 TRBJ2-7 TRBV20-1 CSAQGAGEQYF TGCAGTGCTCAGGGGGCTGGGGAGCAGTACTTC
NA TRBD2 17 TRBJ2-5 TRBV18 CASSPAPAGTTRETQYF TGTGCCAGCTCACCCGCACCAGCCGGGACTACGAGGGAGACCCAGTACTTC
NA NA 14 TRBJ1-6 TRBV6-6 CATLDRGGNSPLHF TGTGCCACCCTGGACCGGGGGGGGAATTCACCCCTCCACTTT
few TRBD1 13 TRBJ1-5 TRBV30 CAWSKQGNQPQHF TGTGCCTGGAGCAAACAGGGGAATCAGCCCCAGCATTTT
NA NA 13 TRBJ2-1 TRBV11-2 CASTSRVVLEQFF TGTGCCAGCACCTCCCGGGTCGTTCTGGAGCAGTTCTTC
once NA 14 TRBJ1-2 TRBV5-5 CASSFGGENYGYTF TGTGCCAGCAGCTTCGGGGGAGAGAACTATGGCTACACCTTC
NA NA 16 TRBJ2-6 TRBV5-1 CASSPDPGAGANVLTF TGCGCCAGCAGCCCGGACCCAGGGGCTGGGGCCAACGTCCTGACTTTC
NA NA 14 TRBJ2-7 TRBV28 CATAGLEERYEQYF TGTGCCACCGCTGGTCTGGAGGAAAGATACGAGCAGTACTTC